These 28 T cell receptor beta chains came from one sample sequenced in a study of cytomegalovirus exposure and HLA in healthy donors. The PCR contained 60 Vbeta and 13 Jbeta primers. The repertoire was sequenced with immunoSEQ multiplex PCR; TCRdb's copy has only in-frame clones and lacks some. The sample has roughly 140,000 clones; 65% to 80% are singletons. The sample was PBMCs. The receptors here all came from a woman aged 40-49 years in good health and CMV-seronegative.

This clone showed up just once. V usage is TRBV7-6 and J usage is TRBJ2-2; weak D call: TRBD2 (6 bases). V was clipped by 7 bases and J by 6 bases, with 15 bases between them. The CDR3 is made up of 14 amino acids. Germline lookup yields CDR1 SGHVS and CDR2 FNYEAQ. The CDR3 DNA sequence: TGTGCCAGCAACCCTGGGGGGTCCGCCGGGGAGCTGTTTTTT. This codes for CASNPGGSAGELFF. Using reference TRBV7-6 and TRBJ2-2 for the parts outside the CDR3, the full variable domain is GAGVSQSPRYKVTKRGQDVALRCDPISGHVSLYWYRQALGQGPEFLTYFNYEAQQDKSGLPNDRFSAERPEGSISTLTIQRTEQRDSAMYRCASNPGGSAGELFFGEGSRLTVL.

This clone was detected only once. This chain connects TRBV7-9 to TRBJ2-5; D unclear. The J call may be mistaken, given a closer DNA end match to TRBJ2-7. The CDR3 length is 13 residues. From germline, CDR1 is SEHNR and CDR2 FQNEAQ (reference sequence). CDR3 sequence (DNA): TGTGCCAGCAGGGAGCTTACATCCTACGAGCAGTACTTC. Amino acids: CASRELTSYEQYF.

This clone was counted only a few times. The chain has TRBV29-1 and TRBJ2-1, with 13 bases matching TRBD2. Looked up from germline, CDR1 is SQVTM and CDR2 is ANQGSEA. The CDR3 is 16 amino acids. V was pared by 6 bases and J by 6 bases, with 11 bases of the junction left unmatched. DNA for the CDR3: TGCAGCGTCGGCCGGACTAGCGGGAGTCCTCCCAATGAGCAGTTCTTC. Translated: CSVGRTSGSPPNEQFF.

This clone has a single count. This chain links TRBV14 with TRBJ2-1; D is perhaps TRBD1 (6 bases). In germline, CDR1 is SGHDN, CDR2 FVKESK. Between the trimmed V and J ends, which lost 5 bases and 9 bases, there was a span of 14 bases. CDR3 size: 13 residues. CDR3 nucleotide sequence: TGTGCCAGCAGCGCTCAGGGGCCCGGTGAGCAGTTCTTC. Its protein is CASSAQGPGEQFF.

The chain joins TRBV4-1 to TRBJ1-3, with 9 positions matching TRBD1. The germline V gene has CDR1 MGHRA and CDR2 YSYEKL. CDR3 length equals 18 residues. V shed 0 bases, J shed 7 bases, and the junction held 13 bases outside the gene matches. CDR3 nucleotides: TGCGCCAGCAGCCAAGATAGGACCGGGACAGGGTATCAGAACACCATATATTTT. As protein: CASSQDRTGTGYQNTIYF.

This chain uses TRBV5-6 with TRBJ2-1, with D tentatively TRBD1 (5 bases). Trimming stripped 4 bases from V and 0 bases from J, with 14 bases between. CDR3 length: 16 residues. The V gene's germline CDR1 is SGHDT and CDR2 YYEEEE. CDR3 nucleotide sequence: TGTGCCAGCAGCACCCCGACAGAGAGCTCCTACAATGAGCAGTTCTTC. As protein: CASSTPTESSYNEQFF.

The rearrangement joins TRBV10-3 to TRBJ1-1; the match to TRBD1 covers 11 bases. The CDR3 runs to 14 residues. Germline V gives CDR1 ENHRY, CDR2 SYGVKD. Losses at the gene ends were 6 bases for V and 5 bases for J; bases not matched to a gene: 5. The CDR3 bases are TGTGCCATCAGGAGGACAGGGGGCATGACTGAAGCTTTCTTT. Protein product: CAIRRTGGMTEAFF.

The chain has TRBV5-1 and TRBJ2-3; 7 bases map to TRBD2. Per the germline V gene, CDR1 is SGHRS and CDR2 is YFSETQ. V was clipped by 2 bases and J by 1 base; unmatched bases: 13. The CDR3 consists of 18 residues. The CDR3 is CASSFPFYAGVGTDTQYF. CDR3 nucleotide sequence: TGCGCCAGCAGCTTCCCCTTCTATGCGGGGGTGGGCACAGATACGCAGTATTTT.

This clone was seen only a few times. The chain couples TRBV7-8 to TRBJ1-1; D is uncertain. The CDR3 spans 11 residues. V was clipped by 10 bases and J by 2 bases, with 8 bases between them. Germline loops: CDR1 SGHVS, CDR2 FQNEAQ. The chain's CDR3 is CATRYNTEAFF. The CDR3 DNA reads TGTGCCACCAGGTATAACACTGAAGCTTTCTTT.

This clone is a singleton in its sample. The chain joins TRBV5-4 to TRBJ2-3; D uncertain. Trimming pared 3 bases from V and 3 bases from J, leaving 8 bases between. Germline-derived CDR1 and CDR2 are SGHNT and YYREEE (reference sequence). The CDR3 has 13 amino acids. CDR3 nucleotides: TGTGCCAGCAGCTCAACGACTACAGATACGCAGTATTTT. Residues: CASSSTTTDTQYF.

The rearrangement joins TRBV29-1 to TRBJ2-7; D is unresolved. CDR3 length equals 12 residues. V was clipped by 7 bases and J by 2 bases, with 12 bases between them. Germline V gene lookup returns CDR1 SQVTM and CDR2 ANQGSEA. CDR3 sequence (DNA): TGCAGCGGCAGAACAGAGACCTACGAGCAGTACTTC. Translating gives CSGRTETYEQYF.

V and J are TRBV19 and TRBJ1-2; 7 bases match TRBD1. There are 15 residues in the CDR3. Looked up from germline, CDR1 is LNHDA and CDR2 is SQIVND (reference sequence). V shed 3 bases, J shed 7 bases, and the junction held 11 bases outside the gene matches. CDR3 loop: CASSIPSLGGTGYTF. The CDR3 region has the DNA TGTGCCAGTAGTATTCCCTCGTTAGGGGGCACTGGCTACACCTTC.

The CDR3 reads CASSLTSGGRVTDTQYF. The DNA for the CDR3 is TGTGCCAGCAGCTTAACTAGCGGGGGGAGGGTCACAGATACGCAGTATTTT. V is TRBV5-6 and J is TRBJ2-3; 12 positions match TRBD2. V lost 2 bases, J lost 2 bases, and 6 bases stayed unmatched. Germline CDR1 and CDR2: SGHDT and YYEEEE. This CDR3 comprises 17 residues.

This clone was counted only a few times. The CDR3 DNA reads as TGTGCCACCAGCAGAGATCGTATGGGACAGGGGGACAAGCAGTACTTC. Amino acids: CATSRDRMGQGDKQYF. V and J are TRBV15 and TRBJ2-7; 11 nucleotides agree with TRBD1. Germline V gene sequence: CDR1 LNHNV, CDR2 YYDKDF (reference sequence). The V segment lost 0 bases and the J segment 8 bases; nucleotides outside the gene matches: 9. The CDR3 runs 16 residues.

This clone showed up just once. The CDR3 DNA is TGTGCCAGCAGCTCTAGCGGGGGTCTCAACAATGAGCAGTTCTTC. It encodes CASSSSGGLNNEQFF. This chain uses TRBV7-8 with TRBJ2-1, with 10 bases fitting TRBD2. The germline V gene has CDR1 SGHVS and CDR2 FQNEAQ. The CDR3 totals 15 residues. Trimming took 4 bases from V and 5 from J; bases not matched to a gene: 5. Based on the CDR3 plus reference TRBV7-8 and TRBJ2-1, the full variable domain is GAGVSQSPRYKVAKRGQDVALRCDPISGHVSLFWYQQALGQGPEFLTYFQNEAQLDKSGLPSDRFFAERPEGSVSTLKIQRTQQEDSAVYLCASSSSGGLNNEQFFGPGTRLTVL.

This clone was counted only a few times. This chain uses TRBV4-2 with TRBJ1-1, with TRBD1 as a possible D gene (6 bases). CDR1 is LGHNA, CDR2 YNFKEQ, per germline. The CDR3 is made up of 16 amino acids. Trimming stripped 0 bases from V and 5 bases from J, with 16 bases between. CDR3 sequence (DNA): TGTGCCAGCAGCCAAGAGGGCGAGGGGAGGGGGACTGAAGCTTTCTTT. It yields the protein CASSQEGEGRGTEAFF.

CDR3 amino acids: CASRRDTSYEQYF. The CDR3 nucleotides are TGTGCCAGCCGCCGGGACACGTCCTACGAGCAGTACTTC. The rearrangement links TRBV7-9 to TRBJ2-7; D is perhaps TRBD1 (6 bases). CDR1 SEHNR and CDR2 FQNEAQ come from the germline V gene (reference sequence). This CDR3 spans 13 amino acids. The V end was cut by 8 bases, the J end by 1 base, with 12 bases between.

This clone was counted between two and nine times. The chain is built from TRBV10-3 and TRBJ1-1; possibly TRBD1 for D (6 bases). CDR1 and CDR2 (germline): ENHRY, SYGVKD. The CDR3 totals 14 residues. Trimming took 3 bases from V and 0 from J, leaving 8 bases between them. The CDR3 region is CAISDGDMNTEAFF. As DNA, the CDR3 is TGTGCCATCAGTGATGGGGACATGAACACTGAAGCTTTCTTT.

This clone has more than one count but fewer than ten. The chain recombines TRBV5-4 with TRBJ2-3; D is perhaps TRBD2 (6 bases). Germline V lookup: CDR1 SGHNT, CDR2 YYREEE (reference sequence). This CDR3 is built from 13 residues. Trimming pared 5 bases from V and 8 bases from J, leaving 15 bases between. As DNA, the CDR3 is TGTGCCAGCAGGCCAGTCGTCGGGAGTACGCAGTATTTT. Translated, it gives CASRPVVGSTQYF.

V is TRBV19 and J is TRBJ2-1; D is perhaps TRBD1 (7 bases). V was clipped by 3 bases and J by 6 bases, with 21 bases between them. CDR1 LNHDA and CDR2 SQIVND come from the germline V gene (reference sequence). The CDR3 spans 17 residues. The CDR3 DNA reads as TGTGCCAGTAGTATTTCTGTTGCCCAGGGGGGAGGCAATGAGCAGTTCTTC. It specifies CASSISVAQGGGNEQFF.

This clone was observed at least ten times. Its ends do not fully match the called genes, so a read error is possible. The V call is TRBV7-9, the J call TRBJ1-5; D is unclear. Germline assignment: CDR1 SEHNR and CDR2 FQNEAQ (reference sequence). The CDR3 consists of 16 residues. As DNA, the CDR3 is TGTGCCAGTAGCTTACTATCGGGGTCGGGCAATCAGCCCCAGCATTTT. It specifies CASSLLSGSGNQPQHF.

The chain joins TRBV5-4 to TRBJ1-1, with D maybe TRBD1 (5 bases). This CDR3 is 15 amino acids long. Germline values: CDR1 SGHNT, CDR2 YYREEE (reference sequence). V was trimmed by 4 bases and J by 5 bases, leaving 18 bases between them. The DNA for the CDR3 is TGTGCCAGCAGCCCCGCCGCCGGGCGGGGGACTGAAGCTTTCTTT. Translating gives CASSPAAGRGTEAFF.

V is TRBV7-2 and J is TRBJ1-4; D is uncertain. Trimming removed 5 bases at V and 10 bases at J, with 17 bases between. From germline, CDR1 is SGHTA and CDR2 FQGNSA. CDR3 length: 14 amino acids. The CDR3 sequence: CASSRYVVRGKLFF. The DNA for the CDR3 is TGTGCCAGCAGCCGCTACGTGGTGCGCGGAAAACTGTTTTTT.

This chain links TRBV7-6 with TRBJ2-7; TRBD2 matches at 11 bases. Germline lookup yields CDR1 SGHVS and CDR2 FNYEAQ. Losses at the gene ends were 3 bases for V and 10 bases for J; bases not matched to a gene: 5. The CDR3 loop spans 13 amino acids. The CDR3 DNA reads TGTGCCAGCAGCTTTATGGGACTAGCGGCCCAGTACTTC. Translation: CASSFMGLAAQYF.

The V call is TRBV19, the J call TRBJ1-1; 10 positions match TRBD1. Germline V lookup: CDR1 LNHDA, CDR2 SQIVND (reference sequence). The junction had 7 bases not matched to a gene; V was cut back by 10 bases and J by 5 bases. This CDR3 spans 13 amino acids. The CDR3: CATDDRGLTEAFF. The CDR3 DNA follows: TGTGCCACCGATGACAGGGGGCTTACTGAAGCTTTCTTT.

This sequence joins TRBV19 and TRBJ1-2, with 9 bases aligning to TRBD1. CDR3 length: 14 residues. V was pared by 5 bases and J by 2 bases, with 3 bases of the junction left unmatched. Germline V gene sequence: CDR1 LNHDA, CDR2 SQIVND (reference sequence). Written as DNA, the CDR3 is TGTGCCAGTAGTGGGACAGGGCTAAACTATGGCTACACCTTC. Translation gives CASSGTGLNYGYTF.

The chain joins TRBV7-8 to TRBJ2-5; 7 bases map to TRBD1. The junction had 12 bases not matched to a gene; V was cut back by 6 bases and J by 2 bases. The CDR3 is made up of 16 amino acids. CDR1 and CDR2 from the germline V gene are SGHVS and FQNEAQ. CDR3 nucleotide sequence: TGTGCCAGCAGACTAGGGCCAGGGGGACCACAAGAGACCCAGTACTTC. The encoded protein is CASRLGPGGPQETQYF.

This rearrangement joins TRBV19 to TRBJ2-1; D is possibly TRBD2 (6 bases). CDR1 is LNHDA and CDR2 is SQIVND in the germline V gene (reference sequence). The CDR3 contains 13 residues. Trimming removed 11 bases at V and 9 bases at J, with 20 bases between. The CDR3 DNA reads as TGTGCCGTACTTTGGGCTAGCGTTGGTGAGCAGTTCTTC. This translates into CAVLWASVGEQFF.